This T cell receptor beta chain derives from a study of beta chain features in type 1 diabetes. V shed 2 bases and J 6 bases; nucleotides not matched to a gene: 10. Germline V gives CDR1 SGHNT, CDR2 YYREEE (reference sequence). This CDR3 has 16 amino acids. Sorted populations all exceeded 95% purity. What was sequenced were expressed TCRB transcripts, since all of the isolated RNA had been reverse transcribed. Sequenced by immunoSEQ multiplex PCR; TCRdb stores in-frame clones only, minus some. The table shows 970,000 or so clones, with 17% occurring only once. This clone occurred a few times. The genes are TRBV5-4 and TRBJ2-2; 7 nucleotides match TRBD2. The receptor comes from a woman in her late teens or twenties in good health. Source material: naive CD4+ T cells from blood. CDR3 sequence (DNA): TGTGCCAGCAGCTTTGGGGGGAGGGCCTACGCCGGGGAGCTGTTTTTT. This gives the protein CASSFGGRAYAGELFF. Variable domain in full (rest from reference TRBV5-4 and TRBJ2-2): ETGVTQSPTHLIKTRGQQVTLRCSSQSGHNTVSWYQQALGQGPQFIFQYYREEENGRGNFPPRFSGLQFPNYSSELNVNALELDDSALYLCASSFGGRAYAGELFFGEGSRLTVL.